A selection of T cell receptor beta chains follows, all from one sample in a study of long-term antiretroviral therapy in people with HIV. The data were produced by immunoSEQ multiplex PCR, yet TCRdb's version contains in-frame clones alone and is incomplete. This table has about 20,000 clones, around 80% appearing once. Sequencing was performed on unsorted PBMCs, taken 1.2 years after starting antiretroviral therapy. These receptors originate from a woman between 35 and 50 years old with HIV. Each CDR3 is given with its conserved first and last residue. The D gene is left open where the match is weak. A clone size is listed for some rows: how often the clone was seen (once, few, many), or a class if it is expanded.

CDR3 protein | CDR3 DNA | clone size | J gene | V gene | D gene
CASTSPRGEVDAFF | TGTGCCAGCACTTCGCCTCGGGGGGAAGTAGATGCTTTCTTT | - | TRBJ1-1 | TRBV6-1 | -
CASSRLGAQETQYF | TGTGCCAGCAGCCGTCTGGGGGCCCAAGAGACCCAGTACTTC | - | TRBJ2-5 | TRBV7-2 | -
CASISEEVNIANEQFF | TGTGCCAGTATTAGTGAGGAGGTAAACATTGCAAATGAGCAGTTCTTC | - | TRBJ2-1 | TRBV19 | -
CASTVTVNQPQHF | TGTGCCAGCACTGTGACAGTTAATCAGCCCCAGCATTTT | - | TRBJ1-5 | TRBV6-1 | -
CASRGDTQYF | TGTGCCAGTAGGGGCGATACGCAGTATTTT | few | TRBJ2-3 | TRBV19 | -
CASNDGINNNEQFF | TGTGCCAGCAATGACGGGATCAACAACAATGAGCAGTTCTTC | - | TRBJ2-1 | TRBV6-5 | -
CASSSYRETGAFYNEQFF | TGTGCCAGCAGCTCATACCGGGAGACAGGGGCCTTCTACAATGAGCAGTTCTTC | - | TRBJ2-1 | TRBV11-2 | TRBD1
CASSHQRTDTQYF | TGTGCCAGCAGCCATCAACGCACAGATACGCAGTATTTT | - | TRBJ2-3 | TRBV14 | -
CASSLTGGYNQPQHF | TGTGCCAGCAGCTTGACAGGGGGCTACAATCAGCCCCAGCATTTT | - | TRBJ1-5 | TRBV5-5 | TRBD1
CASSLSNYGDEQYF | TGTGCCAGCAGCTTGTCCAACTACGGCGACGAGCAGTACTTC | - | TRBJ2-7 | TRBV7-2 | -
CASSLVYGVEGTEAFF | TGTGCCAGCAGCTTAGTCTACGGGGTCGAGGGGACTGAAGCTTTCTTT | - | TRBJ1-1 | TRBV7-8 | -
CASSSDTPTSGRYNIQYF | TGTGCCAGCAGCTCGGACACCCCGACTAGCGGGCGATATAACATTCAGTACTTC | once | TRBJ2-4 | TRBV7-9 | TRBD2
CASSPPSQTEQFF | TGTGCCAGCTCACCCCCTAGTCAAACTGAGCAGTTCTTC | - | TRBJ2-1 | TRBV18 | -
CASSLLGTSGTGEQFF | TGTGCCAGCAGCTTATTGGGGACTAGCGGGACTGGTGAGCAGTTCTTC | - | TRBJ2-1 | TRBV13 | TRBD2
CASSIGLYEQYF | TGTGCCAGCAGCATTGGCCTCTACGAGCAGTACTTC | once | TRBJ2-7 | TRBV28 | -
CASSEAVQLDYNEQFF | TGTGCCAGCAGTGAAGCAGTCCAGCTCGACTACAATGAGCAGTTCTTC | - | TRBJ2-1 | TRBV6-1 | -
CASSFSRVSQETQYF | TGTGCCAGCAGCTTTTCCCGTGTATCCCAAGAGACCCAGTACTTC | - | TRBJ2-5 | TRBV11-2 | -
CASKFGAEAFF | TGTGCCAGTAAGTTCGGCGCTGAAGCTTTCTTT | - | TRBJ1-1 | TRBV19 | -
CASSWGTGGATDTQYF | TGTGCCAGCAGCTGGGGGACAGGGGGCGCGACAGATACGCAGTATTTT | - | TRBJ2-3 | TRBV7-2 | TRBD1
CASSYGSLTGPYEQYF | TGTGCCAGCAGTTACGGGTCTCTCACAGGGCCCTACGAGCAGTACTTC | - | TRBJ2-7 | TRBV6-5 | -
CASDGLAGELLANQETQYF | TGTGCCAGCGACGGACTAGCGGGAGAGCTACTAGCAAACCAAGAGACCCAGTACTTC | - | TRBJ2-5 | TRBV27 | TRBD2
CAWSTGGDEQYF | TGTGCCTGGAGCACCGGAGGGGACGAGCAGTACTTC | - | TRBJ2-7 | TRBV30 | -
CASSPEGGGWKPQHF | TGTGCCAGCTCACCGGAGGGGGGAGGATGGAAGCCCCAGCATTTT | once | TRBJ1-5 | TRBV18 | -
CASSPGDLSTDTQYF | TGTGCCAGCAGCCCTGGGGATCTCAGCACAGATACGCAGTATTTT | - | TRBJ2-3 | TRBV5-4 | -
CASSTSQGRNTEAFF | TGTGCCAGCAGTACCTCACAAGGTAGGAACACTGAAGCTTTCTTT | few | TRBJ1-1 | TRBV2 | -
CASSPRAGRQETQYF | TGTGCCAGCTCACCACGGGCAGGGAGGCAAGAGACCCAGTACTTC | - | TRBJ2-5 | TRBV18 | -
CASSFLDRNYGYTF | TGTGCCAGCAGCTTTCTGGACCGTAACTATGGCTACACCTTC | - | TRBJ1-2 | TRBV7-2 | -
CASSELAGGLNTGELFF | TGTGCCAGCAGTGAACTAGCGGGAGGGTTGAACACCGGGGAGCTGTTTTTT | - | TRBJ2-2 | TRBV6-1 | TRBD2
CASEWGPNQPQHF | TGTGCCAGCGAGTGGGGTCCCAATCAGCCCCAGCATTTT | - | TRBJ1-5 | TRBV7-9 | -
CASSLWQNTEAFF | TGTGCCAGCAGTTTATGGCAGAACACTGAAGCTTTCTTT | - | TRBJ1-1 | TRBV6-6 | -
CASSSGQPGNTIYF | TGCGCCAGCAGCTCAGGACAGCCAGGAAACACCATATATTTT | - | TRBJ1-3 | TRBV4-1 | -
CASRAGQGPEAFF | TGTGCCAGCAGGGCCGGACAGGGCCCTGAAGCTTTCTTT | - | TRBJ1-1 | TRBV7-2 | TRBD1
CASSSPGPNVETQYF | TGTGCCAGCAGCTCCCCGGGACCCAACGTAGAGACCCAGTACTTC | - | TRBJ2-5 | TRBV7-9 | -
CASSRTKDGELFF | TGTGCCAGCAGCCGGACCAAAGACGGGGAGCTGTTTTTT | - | TRBJ2-2 | TRBV7-3 | -
CSVEKDTGNTIYF | TGCAGCGTTGAGAAGGACACTGGAAACACCATATATTTT | once | TRBJ1-3 | TRBV29-1 | -
CASSQAQGRDYEQYF | TGTGCCAGCAGCCAAGCCCAGGGTAGGGACTACGAGCAGTACTTC | - | TRBJ2-7 | TRBV4-2 | -
CASSLAGVTGTEAFF | TGTGCCAGCAGCTTAGCGGGGGTAACGGGCACTGAAGCTTTCTTT | - | TRBJ1-1 | TRBV7-9 | -
CASSKGTSGTDTQYF | TGTGCCAGTAGTAAAGGGACTAGCGGCACAGATACGCAGTATTTT | - | TRBJ2-3 | TRBV19 | TRBD2
CASTSSGLGTDTQYF | TGTGCCAGCACCTCTAGCGGTCTAGGAACAGATACGCAGTATTTT | - | TRBJ2-3 | TRBV2 | TRBD2
CASSLLGQGGPNYGYTF | TGTGCCAGCAGTTTATTAGGACAGGGGGGCCCTAACTATGGCTACACCTTC | - | TRBJ1-2 | TRBV27 | TRBD1
CASSLYENQPQHF | TGTGCCAGCAGCTTATATGAAAATCAGCCCCAGCATTTT | few | TRBJ1-5 | TRBV7-6 | -
CASMIAGEDTQYF | TGTGCCAGTATGATAGCGGGAGAGGATACGCAGTATTTT | - | TRBJ2-3 | TRBV19 | TRBD2
CASSEGLAASQETQYF | TGTGCCAGCAGTGAAGGACTAGCGGCGTCTCAAGAGACCCAGTACTTC | - | TRBJ2-5 | TRBV2 | TRBD2
CASSYGSNQPQHF | TGCGCCAGCAGTTATGGAAGCAATCAGCCCCAGCATTTT | - | TRBJ1-5 | TRBV10-2 | -
CASSRDYNTGELFF | TGTGCCAGCAGTCGGGACTACAACACCGGGGAGCTGTTTTTT | - | TRBJ2-2 | TRBV6-1 | TRBD2
CSVDGTSTPNVETQYF | TGCAGCGTTGACGGGACTAGCACTCCGAATGTGGAGACCCAGTACTTC | - | TRBJ2-5 | TRBV29-1 | TRBD2
CASRTSYSNQPQHF | TGTGCCAGCCGGACATCCTATAGCAATCAGCCCCAGCATTTT | - | TRBJ1-5 | TRBV27 | -
CASSLAGLGTGELFF | TGTGCCAGCAGCTTGGCGGGACTTGGCACCGGGGAGCTGTTTTTT | - | TRBJ2-2 | TRBV7-2 | -
CATSRTPQSETQYF | TGTGCCACCAGCAGGACCCCGCAATCAGAGACCCAGTACTTC | - | TRBJ2-5 | TRBV15 | -